Only a few counts were recorded for the clone carrying this T cell receptor beta chain. Profiling relied on immunoSEQ multiplex PCR, and the TCRdb table lists in-frame clones only, not all of them. The sample lists around 150,000 clones, approximately 82% occurring once. This sample stems from a study of blood T cell repertoires in COVID-19. Germline lookup yields CDR1 LGHDT and CDR2 YNNKEL (reference sequence). V shed 0 bases, J shed 2 bases, and the junction held 7 bases outside the gene matches. This CDR3 contains 16 residues. The chain recombines TRBV3-1 (or the pseudogene TRBV3-2) with TRBJ2-7; 7 bases match TRBD1. The sample comprised peripheral blood. This receptor was taken from a woman older than 75 with acute or convalescent COVID-19. CDR3 sequence: CASSQEPGGNPYEQYF. Written as DNA, the CDR3 is TGTGCCAGCAGCCAAGAACCAGGGGGAAACCCCTACGAGCAGTACTTC.